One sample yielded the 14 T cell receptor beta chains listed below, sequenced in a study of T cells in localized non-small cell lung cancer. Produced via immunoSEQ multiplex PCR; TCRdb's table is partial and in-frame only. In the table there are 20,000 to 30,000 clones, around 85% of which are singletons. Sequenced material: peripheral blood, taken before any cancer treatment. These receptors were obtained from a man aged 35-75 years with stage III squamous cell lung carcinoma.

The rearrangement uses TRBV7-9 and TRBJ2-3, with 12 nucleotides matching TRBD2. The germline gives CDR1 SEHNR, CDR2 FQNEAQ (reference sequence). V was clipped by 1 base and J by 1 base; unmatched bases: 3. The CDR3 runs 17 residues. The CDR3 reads CASSLVASGGGTDTQYF. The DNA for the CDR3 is TGTGCCAGCAGCTTAGTCGCTAGCGGGGGGGGCACAGATACGCAGTATTTT.

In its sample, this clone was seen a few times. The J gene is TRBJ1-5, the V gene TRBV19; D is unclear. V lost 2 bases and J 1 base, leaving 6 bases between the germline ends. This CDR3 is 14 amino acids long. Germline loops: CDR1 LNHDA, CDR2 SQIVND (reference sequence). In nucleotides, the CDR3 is TGTGCCAGTAGTATAACTCAGAGCAATCAGCCCCAGCATTTT. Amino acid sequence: CASSITQSNQPQHF.

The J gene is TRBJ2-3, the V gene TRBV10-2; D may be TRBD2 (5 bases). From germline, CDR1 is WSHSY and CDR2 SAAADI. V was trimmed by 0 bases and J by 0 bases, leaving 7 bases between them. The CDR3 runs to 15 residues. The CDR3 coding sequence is TGCGCCAGCAGTGAGTCTAGCGCTAGCACAGATACGCAGTATTTT. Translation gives CASSESSASTDTQYF.

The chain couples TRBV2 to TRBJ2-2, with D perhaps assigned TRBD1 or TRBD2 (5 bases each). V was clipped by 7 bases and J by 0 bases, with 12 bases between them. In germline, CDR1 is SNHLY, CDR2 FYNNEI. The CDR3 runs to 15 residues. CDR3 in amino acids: CASTEGTANTGELFF. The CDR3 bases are TGTGCCAGCACCGAAGGGACCGCGAACACCGGGGAGCTGTTTTTT.

This CDR3 reads CASSLSGGQNEQFF. The CDR3 DNA follows: TGTGCCAGCTCCCTTTCCGGGGGGCAGAATGAGCAGTTCTTC. The V gene is TRBV11-3, the J gene TRBJ2-1, with D possibly TRBD2 on 7 matching bases. The germline V gene has CDR1 SGHNT and CDR2 YENEEA. V lost 8 bases to trimming and J lost 7 bases, with 18 bases between them. CDR3 length equals 14 residues.

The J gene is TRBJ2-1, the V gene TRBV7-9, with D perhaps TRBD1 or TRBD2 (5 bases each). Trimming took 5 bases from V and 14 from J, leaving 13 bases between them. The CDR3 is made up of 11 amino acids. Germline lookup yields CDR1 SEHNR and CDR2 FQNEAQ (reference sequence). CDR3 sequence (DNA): TGTGCCAGCAGCCCCGGGACCAAGAAGTTCTTC. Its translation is CASSPGTKKFF.

CDR3 region: CASSLSYRENQPQHF. CDR3 sequence (DNA): TGCGCCAGCAGCTTGAGTTACAGAGAAAATCAGCCCCAGCATTTT. The chain is built from TRBV5-1 and TRBJ1-5; D remains unclear. Germline V gives CDR1 SGHRS, CDR2 YFSETQ. V was pared by 1 base and J by 4 bases, with 12 bases between. This CDR3 is 15 amino acids long.

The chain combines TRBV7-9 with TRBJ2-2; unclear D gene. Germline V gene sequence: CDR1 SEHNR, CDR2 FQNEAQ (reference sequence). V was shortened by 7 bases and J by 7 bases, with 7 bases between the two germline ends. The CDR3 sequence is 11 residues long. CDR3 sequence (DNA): TGTGCCAGCACAAAACTCGGGGAGCTGTTTTTT. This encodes CASTKLGELFF.

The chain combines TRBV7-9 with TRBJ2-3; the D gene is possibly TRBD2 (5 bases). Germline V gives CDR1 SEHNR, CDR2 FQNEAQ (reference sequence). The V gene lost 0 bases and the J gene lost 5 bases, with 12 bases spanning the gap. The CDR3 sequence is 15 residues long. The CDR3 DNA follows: TGTGCCAGCAGCTTAGCGATCGTCGAGGGAGATACGCAGTATTTT. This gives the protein CASSLAIVEGDTQYF. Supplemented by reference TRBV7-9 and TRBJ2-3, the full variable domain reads DTGVSQNPRHKITKRGQNVTFRCDPISEHNRLYWYRQTLGQGPEFLTYFQNEAQLEKSRLLSDRFSAERPKGSFSTLEIQRTEQGDSAMYLCASSLAIVEGDTQYFGPGTRLTVL.

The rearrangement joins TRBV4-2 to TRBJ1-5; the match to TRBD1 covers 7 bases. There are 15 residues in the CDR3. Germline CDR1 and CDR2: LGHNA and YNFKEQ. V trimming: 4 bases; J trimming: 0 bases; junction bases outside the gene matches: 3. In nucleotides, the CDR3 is TGTGCCAGCAGCCCTGACAGGGTTAGCAATCAGCCCCAGCATTTT. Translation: CASSPDRVSNQPQHF.

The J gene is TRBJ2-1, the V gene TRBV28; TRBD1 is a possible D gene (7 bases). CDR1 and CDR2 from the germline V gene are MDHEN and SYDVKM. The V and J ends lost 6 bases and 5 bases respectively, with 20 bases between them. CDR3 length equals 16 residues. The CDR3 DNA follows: TGTGCCAGCAGGCTACCTCGACAGGGAGGAAACAATGAGCAGTTCTTC. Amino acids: CASRLPRQGGNNEQFF.

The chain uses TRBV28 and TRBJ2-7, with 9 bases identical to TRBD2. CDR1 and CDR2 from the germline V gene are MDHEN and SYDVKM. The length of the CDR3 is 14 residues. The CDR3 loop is CASVVAGVSYEQYF. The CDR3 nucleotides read TGTGCTAGCGTGGTAGCGGGAGTTTCCTACGAGCAGTACTTC.

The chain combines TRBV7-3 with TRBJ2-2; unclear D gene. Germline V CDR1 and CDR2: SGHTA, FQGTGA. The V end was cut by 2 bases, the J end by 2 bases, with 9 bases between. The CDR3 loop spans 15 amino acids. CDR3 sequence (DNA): TGTGCCAGCAGCTTAGACCGAGCCAACACCGGGGAGCTGTTTTTT. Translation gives CASSLDRANTGELFF.

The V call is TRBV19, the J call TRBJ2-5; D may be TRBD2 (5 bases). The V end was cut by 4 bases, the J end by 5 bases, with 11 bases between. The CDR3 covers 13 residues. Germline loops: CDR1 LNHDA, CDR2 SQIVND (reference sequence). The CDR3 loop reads CASSSGPGETQYF. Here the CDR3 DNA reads TGTGCCAGTAGTAGCGGTCCGGGGGAGACCCAGTACTTC.